Presented here are 2 T cell receptor beta chains from one specimen sequenced in a study of naive and memory T cell subsets. Both TRBC1 and TRBC2 were covered by a beta constant-region primer of two equimolar oligonucleotides. One entry per CDR3 protein results from TCRdb running MiXCR on the UMI-ligation and nested PCR reads. Found here are about 5,400 distinct CDR3 sequences, over 6.5% of them singletons; the top ten hold roughly 40%. Sequences were obtained from effector memory CD8+ T cells from blood. Subset: effector memory, CD45RA- CD27-. All receptors come from a human donor in good health.

This clonotype rates as medium-sized (0.01 to 0.1%). The chain employs TRBV6-2 or TRBV6-3 and TRBJ2-1; 11 bases match TRBD2. The CDR3 spans 15 residues. Germline V CDR1 and CDR2: MNHEY, SVGEGT. Trimming at V came to 5 bases and at J to 6 bases, leaving 6 bases not matched to a gene. CDR3 in DNA: TGTGCCAGCAGTCGCGGAACTAGCGGGGGCAATGAGCAGTTCTTC. Translating it yields CASSRGTSGGNEQFF.

Many counts were recorded for this clonotype. This rearrangement joins TRBV6-4 to TRBJ2-1; TRBD2 is a possible D gene (6 bases). CDR1 MRHNA and CDR2 SNTAGT come from the germline V gene. Trimming took off 6 bases at V and 7 bases at J, with 19 bases between the two ends. This CDR3 is built from 15 residues. CDR3 protein: CASSERDSPENEQFF. In DNA form, the CDR3 reads TGTGCCAGCAGCGAACGGGACTCGCCCGAAAATGAGCAGTTCTTC.